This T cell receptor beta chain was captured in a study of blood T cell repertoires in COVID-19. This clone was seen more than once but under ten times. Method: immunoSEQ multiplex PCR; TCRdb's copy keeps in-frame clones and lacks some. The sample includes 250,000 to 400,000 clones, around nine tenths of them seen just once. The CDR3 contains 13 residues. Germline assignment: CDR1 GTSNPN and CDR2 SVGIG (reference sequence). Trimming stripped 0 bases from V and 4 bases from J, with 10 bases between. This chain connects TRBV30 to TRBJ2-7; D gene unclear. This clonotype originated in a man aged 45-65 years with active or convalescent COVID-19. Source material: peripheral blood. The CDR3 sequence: CAWSVTQLYEQYF. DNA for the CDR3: TGTGCCTGGAGTGTTACACAGCTGTACGAGCAGTACTTC.